This T cell receptor beta chain came from a study of T cell changes during pregnancy in multiple sclerosis. TCRdb keeps only in-frame clones here, not all; method: immunoSEQ multiplex PCR. The sample lists 66,000 or so clones, approximately 90% occurring once. This CDR3 comprises 16 residues. The ends lost 6 bases at V and 5 bases at J; junction bases unmatched: 14. Germline values: CDR1 LNHDA, CDR2 SQIVND (reference sequence). The clonotype comes from a female donor in good health, enrolled as a control in a pregnancy study. This specimen consisted of peripheral blood, obtained in the first trimester of pregnancy. The chain combines TRBV19 with TRBJ1-2; 8 bases map to TRBD1. CDR3 bases: TGTGCCAGTAGGGACAGACAGGGGCCAGTCATGTATGGCTACACCTTC. Its translation is CASRDRQGPVMYGYTF.